This is a list of T cell receptor beta chains from one sample in a study of T cell responses to AZD1222 COVID-19 vaccine. This table comes from immunoSEQ multiplex PCR, and its TCRdb copy is limited to in-frame clones, with some not included. Here the sample spans 50,000 to 65,000 clones, around 90% being singletons. Sequences were derived from peripheral blood, sampled on day 0 of AZD1222 vaccination. Receptors originate from an adult in good health. Each CDR3 is given with its conserved first and last residue. A D gene is named only where the DNA matches it firmly.

>-|TRBV18|TRBJ2-2
CASSPRGSPQGGELFF
>-|TRBV6-1|TRBJ2-3
CASSETASPSTDTQYF
>-|TRBV7-2|TRBJ2-5
CASSLSRETQYF
>-|TRBV10-1|TRBJ2-2
CASSDHRAPNTGELFF
>-|TRBV19|TRBJ2-6
CASSIAGTGANVLTF
>-|TRBV9|TRBJ2-2
CASTDLTGELFF
>-|TRBV18|TRBJ2-1
CASSPPHSPDEQFF
>TRBD1|TRBV5-1|TRBJ1-6
CASSRTGRDSPLHF
>-|TRBV6-1|TRBJ1-4
CASSGLELATNEKLFF
>TRBD1|TRBV12-3/TRBV12-4|TRBJ1-2
CASRQDRGYGYTF
>-|TRBV10-1|TRBJ1-3
CASQGSGNTIYF
>-|TRBV6-5|TRBJ1-1
CASSPSFGAFF
>TRBD2|TRBV5-4|TRBJ2-5
CASSPKLLAASQETQYF
>TRBD1|TRBV7-6|TRBJ1-1
CASSLQGGATEAFF
>-|TRBV6-5|TRBJ1-1
CASVGHLNTEAFF
>TRBD1|TRBV2|TRBJ1-6
CASRTGTVYSPLHF
>-|TRBV6-5|TRBJ1-2
CASGVGYTF
>-|TRBV7-2|TRBJ1-2
CASSSGTRGYGYTF
>-|TRBV7-9|TRBJ1-3
CASSLLPTSGNTIYF
>TRBD1|TRBV6-5|TRBJ1-1
CASSLTGDYTHTEAFF
>-|TRBV5-1|TRBJ1-1
CASSFRGATEAFF
>-|TRBV7-9|TRBJ1-2
CASSRGRTDYGYTF
>TRBD1|TRBV3-1/TRBV3-2|TRBJ1-5
CASSQGDRGRQPQHF
>-|TRBV19|TRBJ1-4
CASRRGPPNEKLFF
>TRBD1|TRBV10-2|TRBJ1-4
CASTLTGTENEKLFF
>-|TRBV13|TRBJ1-3
CASSLSGHRGTIYF
>-|TRBV19|TRBJ2-1
CASSMGLLGGNEQFF
>-|TRBV2|TRBJ1-2
CASSRGHFNYGYTF
>-|TRBV15|TRBJ2-2
CATSPVRGTGELFF
>TRBD2|TRBV11-2|TRBJ2-1
CASSSSGGVREQFF
>-|TRBV11-2|TRBJ1-1
CASSLHRANTEAFF
>-|TRBV6-1|TRBJ1-1
CASSEGAGTEAFF
>TRBD2|TRBV19|TRBJ2-7
CASSMGGVAYEQYF
>TRBD1|TRBV6-5|TRBJ1-6
CAAGGQGARNSPLHF
>TRBD1|TRBV7-9|TRBJ1-2
CASSSLLTGRDGYTF
>-|TRBV18|TRBJ2-3
CASSPGRAPDTQYF
>-|TRBV2|TRBJ2-4
CASSPRGLAKNIQYF
>-|TRBV21-1|TRBJ1-2
CASSKEGGYGYTF
>-|TRBV3-1/TRBV3-2|TRBJ1-3
CASSPGTAGNTIYF
>TRBD1|TRBV5-6|TRBJ2-1
CASYRGLTYNEQFF
>TRBD1|TRBV6-5|TRBJ1-1
CASSPTGMVEAFF
>-|TRBV6-1|TRBJ1-2
CASSDRLNNYGYTF
>TRBD1|TRBV30|TRBJ1-1
CAWSVGQGARTEAFF
>-|TRBV21-1|TRBJ2-3
CASSLPDRGTDTQYF
>-|TRBV6-6|TRBJ2-7
CASSYEPTVEQYF
>TRBD1|TRBV19|TRBJ1-1
CASSSWTGLRTEAFF
>-|TRBV6-4|TRBJ1-5
CASSPEGGNQPQHF
>TRBD1|TRBV6-5|TRBJ1-2
CASRPDRGTNYGYTF
>-|TRBV11-2|TRBJ2-1
CASSLSGGGGFF
>TRBD1|TRBV2|TRBJ1-6
CASVDRAKSYNSPLHF
>-|TRBV7-9|TRBJ2-5
CASSLVVEETQYF
>-|TRBV3-1/TRBV3-2|TRBJ1-5
CASSLGSGGNQPQHF
>-|TRBV21-1|TRBJ2-5
CASSSRETQYF
>-|TRBV24-1|TRBJ2-2
CATSFGPGELFF
>-|TRBV28|TRBJ1-5
CASSLSGARRDDQPQHF
>-|TRBV4-1|TRBJ1-5
CASRPAYSSNQPQHF
>-|TRBV6-5|TRBJ1-1
CASSYSASPDTEAFF
>TRBD1|TRBV3-1/TRBV3-2|TRBJ1-2
CASSQADRGNYGYTF
>TRBD2|TRBV6-6|TRBJ2-7
CASNRGTSGSYEQYF
>-|TRBV7-9|TRBJ2-4
CASSQSADTEGHIQYF